This T cell receptor beta chain appears in the sequencing data of a study of T cell repertoires in cytomegalovirus infection. Study in general: Shared public TCR beta signatures pointed to both CMV infection and a matching HLA type.

TCRdb re-called the reads with MiXCR, one entry per CDR3 protein. Here the sample spans hundreds of thousands of distinct CDR3 sequences, 20% to 25% being singletons. CDR3 size: 15 residues. V lost 6 bases to trimming and J lost 1 base, with 18 bases between them. Germline CDR1 DFQATT, CDR2 SNEGSKA (reference sequence). This clonotype was seen a few times. This receptor was taken from a human donor in good health (CMV status not recorded). Some clones in this sample may be carry-over from other donors' samples. Sequencing was carried out using CD8+ T cells from PBMCs. The chain combines TRBV20-1 with TRBJ1-2; D might be TRBD1 (6 bases). The CDR3 protein is CSAAAEGTSNYGYTF. CDR3 in DNA: TGCAGTGCCGCGGCGGAAGGGACAAGTAACTATGGCTACACCTTC.